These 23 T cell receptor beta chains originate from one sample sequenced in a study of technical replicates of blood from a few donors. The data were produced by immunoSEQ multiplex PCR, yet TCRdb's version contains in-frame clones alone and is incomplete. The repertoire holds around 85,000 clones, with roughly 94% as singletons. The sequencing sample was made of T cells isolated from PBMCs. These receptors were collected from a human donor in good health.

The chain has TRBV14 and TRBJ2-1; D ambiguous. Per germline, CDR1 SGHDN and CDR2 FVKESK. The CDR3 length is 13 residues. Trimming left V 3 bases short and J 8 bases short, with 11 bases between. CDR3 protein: CASSHTFADEQFF. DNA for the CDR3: TGTGCCAGCAGCCACACTTTCGCCGATGAGCAGTTCTTC.

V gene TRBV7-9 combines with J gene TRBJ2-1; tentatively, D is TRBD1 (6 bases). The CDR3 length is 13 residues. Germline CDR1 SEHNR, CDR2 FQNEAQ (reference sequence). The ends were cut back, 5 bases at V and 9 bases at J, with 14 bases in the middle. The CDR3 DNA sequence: TGTGCCAGCAGCCCCGTGGGGGCCAGTGAGCAGTTCTTC. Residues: CASSPVGASEQFF. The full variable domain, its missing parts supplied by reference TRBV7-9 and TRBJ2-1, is DTGVSQNPRHKITKRGQNVTFRCDPISEHNRLYWYRQTLGQGPEFLTYFQNEAQLEKSRLLSDRFSAERPKGSFSTLEIQRTEQGDSAMYLCASSPVGASEQFFGPGTRLTVL.

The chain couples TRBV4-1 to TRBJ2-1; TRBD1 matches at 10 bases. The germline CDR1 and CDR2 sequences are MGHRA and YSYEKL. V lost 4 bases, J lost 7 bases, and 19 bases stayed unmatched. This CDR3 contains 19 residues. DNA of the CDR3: TGCGCCAGCAGCCGACGTTACCTACCGGGACAGGGGAGGGTAAATGAGCAGTTCTTC. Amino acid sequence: CASSRRYLPGQGRVNEQFF.

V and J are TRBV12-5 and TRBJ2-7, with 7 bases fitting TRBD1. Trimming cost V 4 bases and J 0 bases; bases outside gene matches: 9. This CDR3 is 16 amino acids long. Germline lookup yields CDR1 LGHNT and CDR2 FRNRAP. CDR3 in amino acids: CASGSGTAGISYEQYF. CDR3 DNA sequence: TGTGCTAGTGGTTCCGGGACAGCCGGAATCTCCTACGAGCAGTACTTC. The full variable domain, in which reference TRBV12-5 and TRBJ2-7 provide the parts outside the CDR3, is DARVTQTPRHKVTEMGQEVTMRCQPILGHNTVFWYRQTMMQGLELLAYFRNRAPLDDSGMPKDRFSAEMPDATLATLKIQPSEPRDSAVYFCASGSGTAGISYEQYFGPGTRLTVT.

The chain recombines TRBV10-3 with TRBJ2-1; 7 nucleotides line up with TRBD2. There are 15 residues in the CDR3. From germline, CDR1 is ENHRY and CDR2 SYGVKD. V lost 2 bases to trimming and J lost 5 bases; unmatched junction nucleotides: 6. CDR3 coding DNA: TGTGCCATCAGTGAGACTAGCGAGGAACACAATGAGCAGTTCTTC. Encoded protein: CAISETSEEHNEQFF.

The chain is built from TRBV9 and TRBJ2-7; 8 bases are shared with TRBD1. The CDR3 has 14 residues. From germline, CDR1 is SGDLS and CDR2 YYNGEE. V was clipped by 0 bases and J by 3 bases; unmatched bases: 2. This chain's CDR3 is CASSVGDRLYEQYF. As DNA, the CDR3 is TGTGCCAGCAGCGTAGGGGACAGGCTCTACGAGCAGTACTTC.

The CDR3 DNA sequence: TGTGCCAGCAGCAAAGTGGAGCCATACGAGCAGTACTTC. This translates into CASSKVEPYEQYF. This chain joins TRBV21-1 and TRBJ2-7; the tabulated D call, TRBD2, remains unverified against the DNA. TRBV21-1 counts as a pseudogene. The CDR3 loop spans 13 amino acids.

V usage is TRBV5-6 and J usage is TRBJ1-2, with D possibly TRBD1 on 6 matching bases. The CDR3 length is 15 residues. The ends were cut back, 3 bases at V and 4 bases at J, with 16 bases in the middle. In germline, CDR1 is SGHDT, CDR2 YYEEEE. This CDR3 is CASSYGQYPSYGYTF. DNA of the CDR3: TGTGCCAGCAGCTATGGACAGTATCCAAGCTATGGCTACACCTTC.

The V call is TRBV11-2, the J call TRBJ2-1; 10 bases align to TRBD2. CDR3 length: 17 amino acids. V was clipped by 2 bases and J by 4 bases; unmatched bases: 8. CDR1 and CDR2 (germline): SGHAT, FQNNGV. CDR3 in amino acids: CASSLNWRTSGYNEQFF. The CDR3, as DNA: TGTGCCAGCAGCTTAAATTGGAGGACTAGCGGTTACAATGAGCAGTTCTTC.

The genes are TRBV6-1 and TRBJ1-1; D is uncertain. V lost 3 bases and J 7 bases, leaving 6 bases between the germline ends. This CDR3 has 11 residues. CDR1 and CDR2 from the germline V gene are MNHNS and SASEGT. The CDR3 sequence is CASSDWLEAFF. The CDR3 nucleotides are TGTGCCAGCAGTGATTGGCTTGAAGCTTTCTTT.

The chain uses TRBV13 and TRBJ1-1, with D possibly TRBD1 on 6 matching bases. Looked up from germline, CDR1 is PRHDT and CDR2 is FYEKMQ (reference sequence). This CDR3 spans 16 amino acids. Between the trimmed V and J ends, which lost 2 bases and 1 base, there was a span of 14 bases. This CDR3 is CASSLNAGTQNTEAFF. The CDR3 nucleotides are TGTGCCAGCAGCTTAAATGCCGGGACACAGAACACTGAAGCTTTCTTT.

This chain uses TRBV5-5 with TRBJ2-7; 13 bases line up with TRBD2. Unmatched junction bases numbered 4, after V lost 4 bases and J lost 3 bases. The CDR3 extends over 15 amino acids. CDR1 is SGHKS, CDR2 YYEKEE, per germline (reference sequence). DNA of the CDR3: TGTGCCAGCAGCCCTCGACTAGCGGGGGGCTACGAGCAGTACTTC. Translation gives CASSPRLAGGYEQYF. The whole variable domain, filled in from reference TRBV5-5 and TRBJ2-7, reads DAGVTQSPTHLIKTRGQQVTLRCSPISGHKSVSWYQQVLGQGPQFIFQYYEKEERGRGNFPDRFSARQFPNYSSELNVNALLLGDSALYLCASSPRLAGGYEQYFGPGTRLTVT.

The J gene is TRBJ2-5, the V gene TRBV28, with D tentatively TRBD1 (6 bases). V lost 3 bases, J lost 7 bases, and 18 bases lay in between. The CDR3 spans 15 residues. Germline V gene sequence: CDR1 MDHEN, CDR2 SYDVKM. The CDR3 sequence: CASSFQGRGLWTQYF. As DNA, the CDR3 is TGTGCCAGCAGTTTTCAGGGCAGGGGCCTTTGGACCCAGTACTTC. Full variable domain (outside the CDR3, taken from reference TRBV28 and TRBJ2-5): DVKVTQSSRYLVKRTGEKVFLECVQDMDHENMFWYRQDPGLGLRLIYFSYDVKMKEKGDIPEGYSVSREKKERFSLILESASTNQTSMYLCASSFQGRGLWTQYFGPGTRLLVL.

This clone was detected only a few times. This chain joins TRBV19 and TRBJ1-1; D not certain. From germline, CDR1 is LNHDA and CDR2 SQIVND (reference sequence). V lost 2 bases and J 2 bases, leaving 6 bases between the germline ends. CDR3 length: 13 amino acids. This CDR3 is CASSITVNTEAFF. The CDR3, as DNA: TGTGCCAGTAGTATAACGGTTAACACTGAAGCTTTCTTT.

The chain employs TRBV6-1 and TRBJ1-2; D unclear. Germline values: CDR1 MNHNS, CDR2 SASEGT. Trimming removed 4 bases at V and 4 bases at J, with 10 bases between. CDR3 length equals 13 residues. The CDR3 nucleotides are TGTGCCAGCAGTGCCGGGGTCGGCTATGGCTACACCTTC. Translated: CASSAGVGYGYTF.

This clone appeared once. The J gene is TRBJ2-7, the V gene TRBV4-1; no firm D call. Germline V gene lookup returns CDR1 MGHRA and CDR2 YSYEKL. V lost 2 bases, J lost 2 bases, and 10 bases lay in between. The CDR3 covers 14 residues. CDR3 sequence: CASSQTTPTYEQYF. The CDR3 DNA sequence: TGCGCCAGCAGCCAAACGACACCGACCTACGAGCAGTACTTC.

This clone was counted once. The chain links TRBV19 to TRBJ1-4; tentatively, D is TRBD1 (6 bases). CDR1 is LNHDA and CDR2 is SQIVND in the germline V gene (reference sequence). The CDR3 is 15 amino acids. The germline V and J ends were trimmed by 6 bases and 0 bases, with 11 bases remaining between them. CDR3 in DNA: TGTGCCAGTAGGCCACAGGGAACAACTAATGAAAAACTGTTTTTT. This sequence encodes CASRPQGTTNEKLFF.

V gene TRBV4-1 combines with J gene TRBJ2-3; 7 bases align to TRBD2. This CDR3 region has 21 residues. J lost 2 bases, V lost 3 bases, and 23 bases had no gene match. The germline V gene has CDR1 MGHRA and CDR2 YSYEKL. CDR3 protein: CASSHPTWTRAHKTVTDTQYF. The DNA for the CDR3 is TGCGCCAGCAGCCATCCTACTTGGACTAGAGCGCACAAAACCGTCACAGATACGCAGTATTTT.

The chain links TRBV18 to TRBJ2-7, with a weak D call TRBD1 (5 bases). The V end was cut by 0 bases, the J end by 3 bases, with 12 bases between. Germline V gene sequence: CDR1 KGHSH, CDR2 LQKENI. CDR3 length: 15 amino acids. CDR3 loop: CASSPPAGQIYEQYF. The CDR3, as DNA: TGTGCCAGCTCACCACCCGCAGGGCAGATCTACGAGCAGTACTTC.

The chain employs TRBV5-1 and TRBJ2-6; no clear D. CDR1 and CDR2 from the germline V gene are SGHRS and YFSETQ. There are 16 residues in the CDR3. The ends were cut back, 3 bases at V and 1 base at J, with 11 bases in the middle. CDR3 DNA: TGCGCCAGCAGCTGGAAGCAGGATTCTGGGGCCAACGTCCTGACTTTC. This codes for CASSWKQDSGANVLTF.

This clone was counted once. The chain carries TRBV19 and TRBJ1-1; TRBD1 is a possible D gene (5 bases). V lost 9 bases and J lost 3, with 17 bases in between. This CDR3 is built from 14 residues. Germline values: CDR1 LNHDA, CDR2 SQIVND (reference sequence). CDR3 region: CASSRGFSYTEAFF. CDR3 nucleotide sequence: TGTGCCAGCTCAAGGGGATTCTCGTACACTGAAGCTTTCTTT.

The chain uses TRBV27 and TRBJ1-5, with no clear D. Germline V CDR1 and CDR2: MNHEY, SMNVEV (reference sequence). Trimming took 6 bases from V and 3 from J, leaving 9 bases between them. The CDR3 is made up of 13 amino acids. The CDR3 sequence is CASRDGPNQPQHF. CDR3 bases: TGTGCCAGCAGGGATGGGCCCAATCAGCCCCAGCATTTT.

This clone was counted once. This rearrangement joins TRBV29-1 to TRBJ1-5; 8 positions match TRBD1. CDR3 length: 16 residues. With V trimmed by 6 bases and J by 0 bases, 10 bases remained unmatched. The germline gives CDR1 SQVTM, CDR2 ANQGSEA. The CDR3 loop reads CSVSTGTGDSNQPQHF. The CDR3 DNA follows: TGCAGCGTGTCTACCGGGACAGGAGATAGCAATCAGCCCCAGCATTTT.